This T cell receptor beta chain emerged from a study of blood T cells in healthy people across ages. The authors ran a second PCR of roughly 6 to 12 cycles using a sample-barcoded 5' primer and a J-beta primer mix. Every sample produced at least 2.5 million CDR3-containing paired-end reads. TCRdb reprocessed the 5' RACE reads via MiXCR and lists one record per CDR3 protein. The table lists fewer than 900,000 distinct CDR3 sequences, approximately 39% of them singletons, with approximately 22% in the top ten. This TCR was sampled from a woman aged 55-69 years in good health. Sequencing was carried out using blood.

In DNA form, the CDR3 reads TGTGCCAGCAGCTTAGAGAAAGGGACAGCTCAAGAGACCCAGTACTTC. This sequence encodes CASSLEKGTAQETQYF. This chain links TRBV7-2 with TRBJ2-5, with TRBD1 matching 7 bases. There are 16 residues in the CDR3. J was trimmed by 2 bases and V by 1 base; bases with no gene match: 7. Germline-derived CDR1 and CDR2 are SGHTA and FQGNSA.